This T cell receptor (beta chain) emerged from a study of glioma-infiltrating T cells after dendritic cell vaccination. This clone appeared once. Losses at the gene ends were 6 bases for V and 5 bases for J; bases not matched to a gene: 0. Per germline, CDR1 ENHRY and CDR2 SYGVKD. This CDR3 region has 14 residues. Isocitrate dehydrogenase mutation was absent in all glioblastoma patients. Clones were sequenced by immunoSEQ multiplex PCR, and TCRdb holds only the in-frame ones, with some missing. The sample records tens of thousands of clones, approximately 85% being singletons. This clonotype was sampled from a human donor with glioblastoma. Specimen: blood, collected before dendritic cell vaccination. The chain recombines TRBV10-3 with TRBJ2-1; 14 bases align to TRBD2. CDR3: CAIRGLAGDNEQFF. The CDR3 DNA sequence: TGTGCCATCAGGGGACTAGCGGGGGACAATGAGCAGTTCTTC.